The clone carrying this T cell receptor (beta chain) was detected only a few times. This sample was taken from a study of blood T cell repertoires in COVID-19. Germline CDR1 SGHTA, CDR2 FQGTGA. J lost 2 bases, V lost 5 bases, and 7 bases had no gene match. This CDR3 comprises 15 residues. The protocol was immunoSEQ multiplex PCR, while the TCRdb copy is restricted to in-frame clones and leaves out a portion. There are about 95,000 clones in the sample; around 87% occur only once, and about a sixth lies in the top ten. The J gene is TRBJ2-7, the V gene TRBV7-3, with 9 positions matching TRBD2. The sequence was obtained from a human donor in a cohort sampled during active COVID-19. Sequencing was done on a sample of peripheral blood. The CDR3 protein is CASSLSGGVTYEQYF. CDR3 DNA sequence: TGTGCCAGCAGCCTTAGCGGGGGCGTAACCTACGAGCAGTACTTC.